Sequencing of this T cell receptor beta chain was carried out in a study of blood T cell repertoires in COVID-19. Study context: Samples came from the United States, Italy and Spain, spanning acute and convalescent COVID-19. PBMCs, B-cell-depleted T cells, or T cells were the source of the cDNA or gDNA that made up the material.

This CDR3 spans 15 amino acids. Germline assignment: CDR1 MNHEY and CDR2 SVGAGI. V was trimmed by 4 bases and J by 0 bases, leaving 10 bases between them. As originally analysed: From reference gene primer amplification, estimates of nucleated cell counts were derived. Clones were sequenced by immunoSEQ multiplex PCR, and TCRdb holds only the in-frame ones, with some missing. V and J calls and clone size come straight from that table; D and trimming were deduced from the DNA. Of 95,000 to 110,000 clones listed, roughly 84% were seen once; the top ten hold less than 5%. J is TRBJ2-1 and V is TRBV6-5, with a tentative D call TRBD2 (6 bases). This sequence was found in a human donor in a cohort sampled during active COVID-19. The sample comprised peripheral blood. CDR3 coding DNA: TGTGCCAGCAGTTCTCTAGCGTCCTCCTACAATGAGCAGTTCTTC. This sequence encodes CASSSLASSYNEQFF.